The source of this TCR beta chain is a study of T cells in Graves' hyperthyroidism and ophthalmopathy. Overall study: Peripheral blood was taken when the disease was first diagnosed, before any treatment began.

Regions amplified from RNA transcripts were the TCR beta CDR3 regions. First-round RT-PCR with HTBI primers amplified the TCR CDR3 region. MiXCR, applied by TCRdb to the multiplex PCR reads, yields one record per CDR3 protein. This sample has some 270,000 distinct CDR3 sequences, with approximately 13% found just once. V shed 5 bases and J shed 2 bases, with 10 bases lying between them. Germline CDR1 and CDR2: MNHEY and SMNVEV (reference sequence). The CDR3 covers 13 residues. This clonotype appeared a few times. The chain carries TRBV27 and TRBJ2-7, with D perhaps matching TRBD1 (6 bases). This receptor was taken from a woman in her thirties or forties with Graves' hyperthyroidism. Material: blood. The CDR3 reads CASSLRTAYEQYF. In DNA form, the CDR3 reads TGTGCCAGCAGTCTTCGGACAGCCTACGAGCAGTACTTC.